This T cell receptor (beta chain) was captured in a study of blood T cell repertoires in COVID-19. CDR1 and CDR2 (germline): LGHDT, YNNKEL (reference sequence). The CDR3 spans 15 residues. The V gene lost 1 base and the J gene lost 3 bases, with 12 bases spanning the gap. Measured with immunoSEQ multiplex PCR; TCRdb has only the in-frame clones, and not every one. The table includes some 120,000 clones, 80% to 90% detected once. The chain recombines TRBV3-1 (or the pseudogene TRBV3-2) with TRBJ1-1; D perhaps matches TRBD1 (5 bases). The sequence derives from a man aged 40-49 years with acute or convalescent COVID-19. The specimen was peripheral blood. Here the CDR3 reads CASSQGADSYTEAFF. As DNA, the CDR3 is TGTGCCAGCAGCCAAGGAGCCGACAGCTACACTGAAGCTTTCTTT.